The 3 T cell receptor beta chains given below trace back to one sample, sequenced in a study of shared clonotypes between healthy human individuals. The repertoire was sequenced with immunoSEQ multiplex PCR; TCRdb's copy has only in-frame clones and lacks some. Found here are around 2,100,000 clones, over 85% of them singletons; the top ten hold more than 0.9%. Naive-designated CD8 cells lacked CD45RO, were positively enriched for CCR7, and omitted terminally differentiated effector memory CD45RA+ cells. Sequencing used naive CD8+ T cells sorted from blood. All receptors derive from a man aged 18 to 35 in good health.

The V and J genes are TRBV27 and TRBJ1-6; TRBD1 is a possible D gene (5 bases). The germline CDR1 and CDR2 sequences are MNHEY and SMNVEV (reference sequence). The V end was cut by 2 bases, the J end by 13 bases, with 12 bases between. The CDR3 is 13 residues long. CDR3 in DNA: TGTGCCAGCAGTTTAGGGGGTGCCTCTCCCCTCCACTTT. Its translation: CASSLGGASPLHF.

This clone was seen only a few times. The chain carries TRBV9 and TRBJ2-7, with 7 bases that match TRBD1. The V and J ends lost 3 bases and 0 bases, in that order; junction bases with no gene match: 6. Germline V gene lookup returns CDR1 SGDLS and CDR2 YYNGEE. The CDR3 is made up of 15 amino acids. The CDR3 DNA follows: TGTGCCAGCAGCGCCTCGGGACAGAGCTCCTACGAGCAGTACTTC. This encodes CASSASGQSSYEQYF.

The gene calls are TRBV20-1 and TRBJ2-7; TRBD2 might be the D (5 bases). This CDR3 spans 11 amino acids. Germline V gene lookup returns CDR1 DFQATT and CDR2 SNEGSKA (reference sequence). Trimming shortened V by 1 base and J by 6 bases, and 7 bases separated the two germline ends. CDR3 DNA: TGCAGTGCTAGAGTTGCGGGCGAGCAGTACTTC. Translated: CSARVAGEQYF.